This T cell receptor beta chain was recovered during a study of blood T cell repertoires in COVID-19. For the study at large: T cells, B-cell-depleted T cells, or PBMCs provided the cDNA or gDNA that served as material.

The CDR3 has 17 residues. Germline-derived CDR1 and CDR2 are KGHSH and LQKENI. With V trimmed by 2 bases and J by 5 bases, 10 bases remained unmatched. As processed by the authors: Using reference gene primer amplification, nucleated cell counts were estimated. Profiling relied on immunoSEQ multiplex PCR, and the TCRdb table lists in-frame clones only, not all of them. That table supplies the V and J calls and clone size; D and trimming were determined from the DNA. The sample yields 150,000 to 200,000 clones, roughly four fifths seen once. The sequence was collected from a woman aged 40-49 years with acute or convalescent COVID-19. Input material: peripheral blood. The gene calls are TRBV18 and TRBJ2-1, with 9 nucleotides matching TRBD2. CDR3 sequence reads: CASSPRSRGRANNEQFF. Here the CDR3 DNA reads TGTGCCAGCTCACCAAGATCGCGCGGGAGGGCCAACAATGAGCAGTTCTTC.